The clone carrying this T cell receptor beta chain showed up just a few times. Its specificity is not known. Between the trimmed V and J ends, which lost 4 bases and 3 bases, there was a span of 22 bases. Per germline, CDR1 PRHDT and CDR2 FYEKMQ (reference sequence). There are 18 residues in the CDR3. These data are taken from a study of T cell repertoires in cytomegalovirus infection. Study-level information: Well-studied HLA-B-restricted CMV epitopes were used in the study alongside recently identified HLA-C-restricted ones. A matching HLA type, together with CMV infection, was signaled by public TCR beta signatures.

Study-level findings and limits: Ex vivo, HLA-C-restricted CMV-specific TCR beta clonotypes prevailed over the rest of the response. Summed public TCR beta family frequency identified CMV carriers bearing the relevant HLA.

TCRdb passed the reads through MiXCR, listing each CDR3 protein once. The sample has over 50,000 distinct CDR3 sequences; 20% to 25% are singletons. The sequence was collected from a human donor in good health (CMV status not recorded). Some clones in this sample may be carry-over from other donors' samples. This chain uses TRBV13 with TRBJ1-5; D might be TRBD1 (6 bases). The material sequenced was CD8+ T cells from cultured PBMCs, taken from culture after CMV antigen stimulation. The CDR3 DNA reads TGTGCCAGCAGCTCTATGCGGGAAGGGGGGGGTCCCAATCAGCCCCAGCATTTT. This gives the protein CASSSMREGGGPNQPQHF.